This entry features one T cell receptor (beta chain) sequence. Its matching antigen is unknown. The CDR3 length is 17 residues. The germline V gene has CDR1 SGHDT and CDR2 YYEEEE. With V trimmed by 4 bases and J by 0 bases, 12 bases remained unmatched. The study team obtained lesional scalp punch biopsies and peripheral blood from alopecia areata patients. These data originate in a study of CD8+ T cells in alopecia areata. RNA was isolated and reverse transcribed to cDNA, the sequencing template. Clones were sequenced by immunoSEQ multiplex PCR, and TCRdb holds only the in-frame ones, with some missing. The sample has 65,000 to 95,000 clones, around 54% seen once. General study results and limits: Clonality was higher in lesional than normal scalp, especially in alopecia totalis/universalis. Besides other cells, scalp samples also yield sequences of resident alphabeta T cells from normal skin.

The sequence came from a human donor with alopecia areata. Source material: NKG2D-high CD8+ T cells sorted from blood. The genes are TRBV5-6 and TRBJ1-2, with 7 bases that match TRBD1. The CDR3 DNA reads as TGTGCCAGCAGCCCGGGGACAGCGAAAGTAGCTAACTATGGCTACACCTTC. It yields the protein CASSPGTAKVANYGYTF.